The 3 T cell receptor beta chains in this list originate from one sample, sequenced in a study of beta chain features in type 1 diabetes. Sequenced material consisted of expressed TCRB transcripts (all of the isolated RNA was reverse transcribed). Data came from immunoSEQ multiplex PCR; TCRdb stores just in-frame clones and leaves some out. The repertoire holds roughly 140,000 clones, with about 8.1% as singletons. Sequencing was done on a sample of central memory CD4+ T cells from blood. The receptors were sampled from a man between 18 and 29 years old in good health.

The chain recombines TRBV6-6 with TRBJ2-1, with a tentative D call TRBD2 (5 bases). The V gene's germline CDR1 is MNHNY and CDR2 SVGAGI (reference sequence). V lost 5 bases, J lost 8 bases, and 19 bases lay in between. The CDR3 extends over 15 amino acids. The CDR3 nucleotides read TGTGCCAGCAGTCTGGGGAGTGGCCAGTGGGATGAGCAGTTCTTC. Translating it yields CASSLGSGQWDEQFF.

V gene TRBV6-1 combines with J gene TRBJ1-5, with D uncertain. CDR3 length: 14 residues. Per germline, CDR1 MNHNS and CDR2 SASEGT. V was clipped by 2 bases and J by 7 bases, with 12 bases between them. The CDR3 region is CASSESRAFQPQHF. For the CDR3, the DNA is TGTGCCAGCAGTGAATCGAGGGCCTTCCAGCCCCAGCATTTT.

This clone was found a few times. This chain joins TRBV28 and TRBJ2-1; TRBD1 aligns across 8 bases. V lost 5 bases, J lost 5 bases, and 11 bases stayed unmatched. Looked up from germline, CDR1 is MDHEN and CDR2 is SYDVKM. CDR3 size: 16 residues. Here the CDR3 reads CASSPRWTGWNNEQFF. For the CDR3, the DNA is TGTGCCAGCAGTCCTCGATGGACAGGGTGGAACAATGAGCAGTTCTTC.